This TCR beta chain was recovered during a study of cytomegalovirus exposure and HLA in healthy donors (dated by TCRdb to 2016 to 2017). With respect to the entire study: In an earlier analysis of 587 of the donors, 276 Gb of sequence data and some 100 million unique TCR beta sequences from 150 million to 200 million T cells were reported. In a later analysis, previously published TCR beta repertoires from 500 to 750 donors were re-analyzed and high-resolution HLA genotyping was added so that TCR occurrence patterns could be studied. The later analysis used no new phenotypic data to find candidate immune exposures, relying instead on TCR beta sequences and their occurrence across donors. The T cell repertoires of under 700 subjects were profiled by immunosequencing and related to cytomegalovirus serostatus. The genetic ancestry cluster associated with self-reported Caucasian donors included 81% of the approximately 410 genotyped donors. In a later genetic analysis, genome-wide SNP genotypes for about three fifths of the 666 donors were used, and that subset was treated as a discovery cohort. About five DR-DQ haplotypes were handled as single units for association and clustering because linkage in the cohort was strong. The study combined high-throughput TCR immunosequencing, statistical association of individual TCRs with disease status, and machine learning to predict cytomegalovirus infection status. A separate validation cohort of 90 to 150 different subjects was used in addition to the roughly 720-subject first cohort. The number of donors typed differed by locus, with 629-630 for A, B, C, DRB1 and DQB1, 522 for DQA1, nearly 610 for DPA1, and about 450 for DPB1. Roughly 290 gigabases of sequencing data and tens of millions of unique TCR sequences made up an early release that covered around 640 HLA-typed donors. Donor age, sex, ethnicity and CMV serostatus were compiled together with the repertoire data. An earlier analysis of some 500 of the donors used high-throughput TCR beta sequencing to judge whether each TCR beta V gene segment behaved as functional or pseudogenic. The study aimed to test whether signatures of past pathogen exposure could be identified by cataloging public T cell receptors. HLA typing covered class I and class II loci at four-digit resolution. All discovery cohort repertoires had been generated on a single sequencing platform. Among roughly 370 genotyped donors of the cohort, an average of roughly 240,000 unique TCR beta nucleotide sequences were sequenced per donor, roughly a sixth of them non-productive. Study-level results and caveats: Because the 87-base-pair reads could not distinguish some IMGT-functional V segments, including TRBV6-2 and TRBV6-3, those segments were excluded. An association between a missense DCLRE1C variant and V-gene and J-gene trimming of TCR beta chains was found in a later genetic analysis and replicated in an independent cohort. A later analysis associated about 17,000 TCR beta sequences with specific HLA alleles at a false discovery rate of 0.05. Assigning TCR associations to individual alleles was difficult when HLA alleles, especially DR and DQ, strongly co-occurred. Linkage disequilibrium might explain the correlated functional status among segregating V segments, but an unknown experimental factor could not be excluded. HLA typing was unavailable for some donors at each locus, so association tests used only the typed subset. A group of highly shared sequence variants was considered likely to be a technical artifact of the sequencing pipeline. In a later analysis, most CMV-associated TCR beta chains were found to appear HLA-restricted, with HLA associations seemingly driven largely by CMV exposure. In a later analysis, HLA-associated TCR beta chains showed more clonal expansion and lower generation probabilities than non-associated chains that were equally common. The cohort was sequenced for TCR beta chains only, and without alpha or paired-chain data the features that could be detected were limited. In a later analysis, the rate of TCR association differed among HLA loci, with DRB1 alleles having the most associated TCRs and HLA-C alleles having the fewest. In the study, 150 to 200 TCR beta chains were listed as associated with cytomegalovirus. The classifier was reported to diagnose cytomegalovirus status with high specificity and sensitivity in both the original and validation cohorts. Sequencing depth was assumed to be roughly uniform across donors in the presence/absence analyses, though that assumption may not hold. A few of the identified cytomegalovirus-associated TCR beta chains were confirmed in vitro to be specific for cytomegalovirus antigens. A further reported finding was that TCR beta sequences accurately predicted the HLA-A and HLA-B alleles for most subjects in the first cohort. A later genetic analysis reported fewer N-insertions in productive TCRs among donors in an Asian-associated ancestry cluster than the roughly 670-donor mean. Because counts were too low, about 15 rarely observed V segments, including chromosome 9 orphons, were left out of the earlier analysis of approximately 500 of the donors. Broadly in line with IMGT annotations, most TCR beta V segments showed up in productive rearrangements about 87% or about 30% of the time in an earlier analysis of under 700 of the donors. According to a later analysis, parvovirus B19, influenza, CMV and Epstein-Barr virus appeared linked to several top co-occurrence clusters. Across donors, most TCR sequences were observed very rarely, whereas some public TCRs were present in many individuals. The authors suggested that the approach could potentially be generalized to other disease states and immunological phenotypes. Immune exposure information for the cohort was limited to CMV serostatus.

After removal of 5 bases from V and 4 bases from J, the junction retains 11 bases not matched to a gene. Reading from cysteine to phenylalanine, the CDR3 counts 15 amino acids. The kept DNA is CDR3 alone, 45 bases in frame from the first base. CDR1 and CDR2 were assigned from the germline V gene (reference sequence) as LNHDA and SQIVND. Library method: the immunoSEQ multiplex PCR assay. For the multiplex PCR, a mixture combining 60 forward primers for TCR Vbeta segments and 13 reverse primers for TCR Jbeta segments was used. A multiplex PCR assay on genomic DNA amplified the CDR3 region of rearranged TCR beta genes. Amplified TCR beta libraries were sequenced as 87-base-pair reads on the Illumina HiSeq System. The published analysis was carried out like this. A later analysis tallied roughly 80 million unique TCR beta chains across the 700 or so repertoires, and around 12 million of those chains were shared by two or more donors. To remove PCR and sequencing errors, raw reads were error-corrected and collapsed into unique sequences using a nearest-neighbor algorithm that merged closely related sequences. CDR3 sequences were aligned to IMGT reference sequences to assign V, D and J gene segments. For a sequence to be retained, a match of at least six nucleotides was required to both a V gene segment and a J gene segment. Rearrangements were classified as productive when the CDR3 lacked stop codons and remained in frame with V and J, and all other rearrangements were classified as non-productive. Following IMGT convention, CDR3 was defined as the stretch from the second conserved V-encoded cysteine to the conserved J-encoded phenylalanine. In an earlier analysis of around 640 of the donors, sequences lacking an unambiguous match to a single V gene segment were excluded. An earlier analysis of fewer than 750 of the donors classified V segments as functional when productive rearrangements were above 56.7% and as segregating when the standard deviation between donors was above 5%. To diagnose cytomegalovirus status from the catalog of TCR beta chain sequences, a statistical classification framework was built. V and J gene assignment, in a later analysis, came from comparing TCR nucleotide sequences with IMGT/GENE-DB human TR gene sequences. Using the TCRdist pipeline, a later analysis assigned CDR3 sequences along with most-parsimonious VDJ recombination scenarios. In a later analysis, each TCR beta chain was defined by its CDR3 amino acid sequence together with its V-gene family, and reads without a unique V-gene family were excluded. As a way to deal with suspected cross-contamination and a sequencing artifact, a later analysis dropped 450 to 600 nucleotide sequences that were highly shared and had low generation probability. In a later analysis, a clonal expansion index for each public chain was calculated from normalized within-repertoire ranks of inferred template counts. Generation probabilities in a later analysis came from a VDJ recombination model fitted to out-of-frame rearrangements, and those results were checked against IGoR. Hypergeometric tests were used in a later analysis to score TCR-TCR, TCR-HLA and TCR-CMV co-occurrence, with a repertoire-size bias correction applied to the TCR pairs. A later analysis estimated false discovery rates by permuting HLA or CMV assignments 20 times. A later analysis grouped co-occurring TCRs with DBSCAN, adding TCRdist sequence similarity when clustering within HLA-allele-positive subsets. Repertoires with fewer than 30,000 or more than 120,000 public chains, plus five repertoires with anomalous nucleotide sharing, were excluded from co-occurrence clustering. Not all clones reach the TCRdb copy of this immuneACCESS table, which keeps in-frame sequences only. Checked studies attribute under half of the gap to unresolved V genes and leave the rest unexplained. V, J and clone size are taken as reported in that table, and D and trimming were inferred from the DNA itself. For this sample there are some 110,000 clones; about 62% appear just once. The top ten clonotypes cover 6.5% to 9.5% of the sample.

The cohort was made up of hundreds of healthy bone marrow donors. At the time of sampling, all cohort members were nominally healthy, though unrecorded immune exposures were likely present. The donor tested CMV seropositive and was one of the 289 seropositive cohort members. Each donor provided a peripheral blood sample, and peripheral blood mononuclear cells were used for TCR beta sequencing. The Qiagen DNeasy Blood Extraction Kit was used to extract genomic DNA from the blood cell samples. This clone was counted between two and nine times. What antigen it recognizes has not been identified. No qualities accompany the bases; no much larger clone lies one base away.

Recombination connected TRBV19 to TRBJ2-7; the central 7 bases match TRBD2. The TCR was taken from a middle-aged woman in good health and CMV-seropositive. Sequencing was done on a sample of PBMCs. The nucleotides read TGTGCCAGTAGTCCGTACGGGACGGGGGGATACGAGCAGTACTTC. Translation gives CASSPYGTGGYEQYF.